One and the same sample provided the 27 T cell receptor beta chains below, sequenced in a study of T cells in Graves' hyperthyroidism and ophthalmopathy. Amplified regions were TCR beta CDR3 sequences from RNA transcripts. TCR CDR3 regions were first amplified by RT-PCR with HTBI primers. One entry per CDR3 protein results from TCRdb running MiXCR on the multiplex PCR reads. This sample has approximately 560,000 distinct CDR3 sequences, with 15% to 19% found just once. The specimen sequenced was blood. Receptors were obtained from a woman under 40 with Graves' hyperthyroidism.

This clonotype has more than one count but fewer than ten. The CDR3 reads CASRTRPAGDYNEQFF. The CDR3 region has the DNA TGCGCCAGCAGGACAAGGCCAGCGGGGGACTACAATGAGCAGTTCTTC. The chain joins TRBV4-1 to TRBJ2-1; 8 nucleotides match TRBD2. This CDR3 is 16 amino acids long. After removal of 6 bases from V and 3 bases from J, the junction contained 10 bases not matched to a gene. The germline V gene encodes CDR1 MGHRA and CDR2 YSYEKL.

This clonotype was observed a single time. The chain joins TRBV29-1 to TRBJ2-3; TRBD2 aligns across 12 bases. The germline V gene encodes CDR1 SQVTM and CDR2 ANQGSEA. V was pared by 4 bases and J by 6 bases, with 8 bases of the junction left unmatched. The CDR3 contains 15 residues. The CDR3, as DNA: TGCAGCGTTGTTCGGCTAGCGGGAGGGCCGGATACGCAGTATTTT. This codes for CSVVRLAGGPDTQYF.

This clonotype has ten or more counts. The rearrangement uses TRBV7-9 and TRBJ2-7; no firm D call. The CDR3 has 18 amino acids. Trimming removed 0 bases from V and 6 bases from J, with 24 bases in between. Germline CDR1 is SEHNR and CDR2 is FQNEAQ (reference sequence). The CDR3 protein is CASSLAYGRGRRVSEQYF. The CDR3 nucleotides read TGTGCCAGCAGCTTAGCGTATGGAAGAGGAAGAAGGGTGTCCGAGCAGTACTTC. Complete variable domain (other parts from reference TRBV7-9 and TRBJ2-7): DTGVSQNPRHKITKRGQNVTFRCDPISEHNRLYWYRQTLGQGPEFLTYFQNEAQLEKSRLLSDRFSAERPKGSFSTLEIQRTEQGDSAMYLCASSLAYGRGRRVSEQYFGPGTRLTVT.

This chain uses TRBV20-1 with TRBJ2-7; TRBD2 agrees at 10 bases. Per germline, CDR1 DFQATT and CDR2 SNEGSKA (reference sequence). V lost 0 bases and J lost 5; bases outside the gene matches: 10. CDR3 length: 16 amino acids. The DNA for the CDR3 is TGCAGTGCTAGAGATCCGCTAGCGGGAGAGCACAACGAGCAGTACTTC. Protein sequence: CSARDPLAGEHNEQYF.

V gene TRBV20-1 combines with J gene TRBJ2-4; D may correspond to TRBD1 or TRBD2 (5 bases each). Germline V lookup: CDR1 DFQATT, CDR2 SNEGSKA (reference sequence). This CDR3 spans 18 amino acids. Between the trimmed V and J ends, which lost 0 bases and 0 bases, there was a span of 18 bases. The CDR3 is CSARDLGLGELAKNIQYF. DNA of the CDR3: TGCAGTGCTAGAGATCTCGGGTTGGGGGAACTAGCCAAAAACATTCAGTACTTC.

In this sample, this clonotype turned up many times. CDR3 in DNA: TGTGCCTGGAGCCCTGTCGGACTAGCGGGAGAGGGCGCCTACGAGCAGTACTTC. Protein product: CAWSPVGLAGEGAYEQYF. This rearrangement joins TRBV30 to TRBJ2-7, with 13 bases lining up with TRBD2. The CDR3 spans 18 residues. Per the germline V gene, CDR1 is GTSNPN and CDR2 is SVGIG (reference sequence). With V trimmed by 3 bases and J by 2 bases, 13 bases remained unmatched.

The table lists this clonotype with many counts. The chain carries TRBV4-2 and TRBJ2-3, with 8 bases lining up with TRBD1. The CDR3 consists of 16 residues. CDR1 LGHNA and CDR2 YNFKEQ come from the germline V gene. V lost 1 base and J lost 1; bases outside the gene matches: 4. CDR3 region: CASSQVEQGGTDTQYF. CDR3 nucleotides: TGTGCCAGCAGCCAAGTAGAACAGGGGGGCACAGATACGCAGTATTTT.

To note about this clonotype: A much larger clone differs from this one at a single base, so this may be a read error. The genes are TRBV20-1 and TRBJ2-2; D is ambiguous. Germline-derived CDR1 and CDR2 are DFQATT and SNEGSKA (reference sequence). The CDR3 spans 16 residues. CDR3 nucleotide sequence: TGCAGTGCTAGAGATTTGGTGTTCGCGAACACCTGGGAGCTGTTTTTT. The encoded protein is CSARDLVFANTWELFF.

CDR3 nucleotides: TGTGCCAGTAGTGCCAGGGCCGGGAACACTGAAGCTTTCTTT. This gives the protein CASSARAGNTEAFF. The chain recombines TRBV19 with TRBJ1-1; tentative D call: TRBD1 (5 bases). V was cut by 5 bases and J by 1 base, with 11 bases left in between. Germline loops: CDR1 LNHDA, CDR2 SQIVND (reference sequence). The CDR3 extends over 14 amino acids.

This clonotype was counted only a few times. V is TRBV20-1 and J is TRBJ2-1; 11 bases align to TRBD2. Trimming removed 4 bases from V and 6 bases from J; junction bases left unmatched: 5. Looked up from germline, CDR1 is DFQATT and CDR2 is SNEGSKA (reference sequence). This CDR3 spans 14 amino acids. This chain's CDR3 is CSATGTSGANEQFF. The CDR3 region has the DNA TGCAGTGCTACGGGGACTAGCGGAGCCAATGAGCAGTTCTTC.

This clonotype was detected many times. The chain has TRBV24-1 and TRBJ2-5; 8 bases are shared with TRBD2. J was trimmed by 0 bases and V by 4 bases; bases with no gene match: 12. CDR3 length: 18 residues. The V gene's germline CDR1 is KGHDR and CDR2 SFDVKD. The CDR3 nucleotides read TGTGCCACCAGTGACCCGGGGGGAAGCGGGAGCCACCAAGAGACCCAGTACTTC. Translating it yields CATSDPGGSGSHQETQYF.

This clonotype was counted at least ten times. Mismatch with germline at one junction end may stem from a read error. V usage is TRBV5-5 and J usage is TRBJ1-4, with 8 bases fitting TRBD1. The CDR3 is 14 amino acids. The germline CDR1 and CDR2 sequences are SGHKS and YYEKEE (reference sequence). CDR3 protein: CASRLDRVSEKLFF. The CDR3 bases are TGTGCCAGCAGATTGGACAGGGTCAGTGAAAAACTGTTTTTT.

This clonotype showed up just a few times. V and J are TRBV20-1 and TRBJ1-4; TRBD1 matches at 9 bases. The CDR3 sequence is 15 residues long. Per the germline V gene, CDR1 is DFQATT and CDR2 is SNEGSKA (reference sequence). The trim removed 0 bases at V and 6 bases at J, leaving 5 bases unmatched. The CDR3 DNA is TGCAGTGCTAGAGACCCCGGGACAGGGTATGAAAAACTGTTTTTT. Its protein product is CSARDPGTGYEKLFF.

The chain combines TRBV29-1 with TRBJ1-2, with TRBD1 identical over 7 bases. V was clipped by 6 bases and J by 3 bases; unmatched bases: 7. This CDR3 spans 13 amino acids. The germline V gene encodes CDR1 SQVTM and CDR2 ANQGSEA. Here the CDR3 reads CSVLTGTDYGYTF. CDR3 DNA: TGCAGCGTCTTAACCGGGACAGACTATGGCTACACCTTC.

This clonotype was observed at least ten times. The DNA of the CDR3 is TGTGCCAGCAGTAAGGGGAATTATCACAATGAGCAGTTCTTC. It codes for CASSKGNYHNEQFF. This sequence joins TRBV12-3 or TRBV12-4 and TRBJ2-1; D may be TRBD1 (5 bases). The V gene lost 5 bases and the J gene lost 5 bases, with 13 bases spanning the gap. The CDR3 is made up of 14 amino acids.

Ten or more counts support this clonotype. V gene TRBV20-1 combines with J gene TRBJ2-1, with a tentative D call TRBD2 (6 bases). The CDR3 runs 15 residues. V lost 6 bases and J 6 bases, leaving 21 bases between the germline ends. Germline V gives CDR1 DFQATT, CDR2 SNEGSKA (reference sequence). The DNA for the CDR3 is TGCAGTGCCCCTTCCTTTGGGCTAGCGCCCAATGAGCAGTTCTTC. Translating gives CSAPSFGLAPNEQFF.

This clonotype was counted many times. J is TRBJ2-1 and V is TRBV11-3; possibly TRBD2 for D (7 bases). CDR1 is SGHNT and CDR2 is YENEEA in the germline V gene. The CDR3 consists of 16 residues. Trimming took 0 bases from V and 3 from J, leaving 12 bases between them. The CDR3 loop reads CASSLDFGGLYNEQFF. The CDR3 DNA sequence: TGTGCCAGCAGCTTAGATTTCGGGGGGCTCTACAATGAGCAGTTCTTC.

This clonotype turned up a few times. The chain's CDR3 is CASSGLTVNTEAFF. The CDR3 coding sequence is TGTGCCAGCAGTGGACTGACAGTGAACACTGAAGCTTTCTTT. The chain uses TRBV6-1 and TRBJ1-1; D may be TRBD1 (5 bases). The CDR3 consists of 14 residues. V was pared by 4 bases and J by 0 bases, with 9 bases between. Germline loops: CDR1 MNHNS, CDR2 SASEGT.

This chain joins TRBV6-6 and TRBJ2-2; 14 bases are shared with TRBD2. The V gene's germline CDR1 is MNHNY and CDR2 SVGAGI (reference sequence). The CDR3 is 20 residues long. V shed 2 bases and J 4 bases; nucleotides not matched to a gene: 12. The CDR3 nucleotides read TGTGCCAGCAGTTACACCCCGGGACTAGCGGGAGTCAGGAGCACCGGGGAGCTGTTTTTT. This translates into CASSYTPGLAGVRSTGELFF.

V gene TRBV9 combines with J gene TRBJ2-7; 7 bases are shared with TRBD2. The CDR3 has 16 residues. CDR1 and CDR2 (germline): SGDLS, YYNGEE. V was pared by 0 bases and J by 3 bases, with 9 bases of the junction left unmatched. DNA for the CDR3: TGTGCCAGCAGCGTAGCTTCGACTAGCTCATACTACGAGCAGTACTTC. It translates to CASSVASTSSYYEQYF.

This clonotype showed up just a few times. The chain has TRBV27 and TRBJ2-1; TRBD1 or TRBD2 may be the D gene (5 bases each). The CDR3 length is 17 residues. V was trimmed by 11 bases and J by 3 bases, leaving 26 bases between them. Germline loops: CDR1 MNHEY, CDR2 SMNVEV (reference sequence). CDR3 loop: CAARATPLRDVYNEQFF. The CDR3 coding sequence is TGTGCCGCCCGGGCTACCCCCCTTAGGGACGTCTACAATGAGCAGTTCTTC.

There are many counts of this clonotype. The genes are TRBV5-1 and TRBJ1-5, with D hard to call. The CDR3 consists of 15 residues. The V and J ends lost 2 bases and 7 bases respectively, with 16 bases between them. Germline V CDR1 and CDR2: SGHRS, YFSETQ. The DNA for the CDR3 is TGCGCCAGCAGCTTAGCTCCGGGCCCAAACCAGCCCCAGCATTTT. Translating it yields CASSLAPGPNQPQHF.

This clonotype was recorded at least ten times. The chain is built from TRBV3-1 and TRBJ1-1; D gene unclear. This CDR3 is 14 amino acids long. The ends were cut back, 1 base at V and 5 bases at J, with 11 bases in the middle. Germline V gene lookup returns CDR1 LGHDT and CDR2 YNNKEL (reference sequence). This CDR3 is CASSQGVGLTEAFF. The CDR3 DNA sequence: TGTGCCAGCAGCCAAGGCGTGGGCCTTACTGAAGCTTTCTTT.

This clonotype occurred many times. The V and J genes are TRBV12-5 and TRBJ2-3; 14 bases are shared with TRBD2. The V gene's germline CDR1 is LGHNT and CDR2 FRNRAP. The CDR3 runs 16 residues. Unmatched junction bases numbered 9, after V lost 7 bases and J lost 6 bases. This chain's CDR3 is CASALGLAGVLDTQYF. CDR3 sequence (DNA): TGTGCTAGTGCCTTGGGACTAGCGGGAGTCTTGGATACGCAGTATTTT.

The rearrangement joins TRBV24-1 to TRBJ2-1; D is unclear. The CDR3 spans 12 residues. The germline V gene encodes CDR1 KGHDR and CDR2 SFDVKD. Deletions cut 1 base from V and 15 bases from J, with 12 bases between. The CDR3: CATSDFKGIPFF. CDR3 coding DNA: TGTGCCACCAGTGATTTTAAGGGAATACCGTTCTTC.

The table lists this clonotype with many counts. The chain links TRBV28 to TRBJ2-5, with 11 positions matching TRBD2. V was clipped by 6 bases and J by 4 bases; unmatched bases: 7. The CDR3 is made up of 15 amino acids. Germline V gene lookup returns CDR1 MDHEN and CDR2 SYDVKM. CDR3 region: CASRVAGGRGETQYF. Here the CDR3 DNA reads TGTGCCAGCAGAGTAGCGGGAGGGCGTGGAGAGACCCAGTACTTC.

The chain employs TRBV10-3 and TRBJ2-1; the match to TRBD2 covers 11 bases. Germline-derived CDR1 and CDR2 are ENHRY and SYGVKD. Germline trimming cut 10 bases from V and 10 bases from J; bases unmatched to any gene: 9. This CDR3 has 13 residues. CDR3 loop: CATGLAGGEEQFF. In DNA, the CDR3 is TGTGCCACCGGACTAGCGGGCGGCGAAGAGCAGTTCTTC.